Listed here are 11 T cell receptor beta chains from one sample, sequenced in a study of Ad26.COV2.S vaccination and SARS-CoV-2 variants. Repertoires were generated with immunoSEQ multiplex PCR, while TCRdb's copy carries only in-frame clones and drops some. The sample shows about 420,000 clones, more than 75% of them seen only once. The sample's treatment: roughly 20 received Ad26.COV2.S at low or high dose, single or two shots; about 5 received placebo; per-sample allocation not given. Day 63 after the first injection of vaccine or placebo was the sampling time. The input for sequencing was peripheral blood, taken in a trial of Ad26.COV2.S vaccine versus placebo. The source is a person aged 18-60 years who received the Ad26.COV2.S COVID-19 vaccine or a placebo.

A note on this clone: The same CDR3 is also encoded by other DNA sequences in this sample. The chain employs TRBV9 and TRBJ1-4; 8 bases line up with TRBD1. This CDR3 region has 14 residues. Trimming took 3 bases from V and 8 from J; bases not matched to a gene: 6. Germline V lookup: CDR1 SGDLS, CDR2 YYNGEE. CDR3 in amino acids: CASSEGQGGEKLFF. CDR3 coding DNA: TGTGCCAGCAGCGAAGGACAGGGTGGGGAAAAACTGTTTTTT.

The chain uses TRBV5-6 and TRBJ2-2; 8 bases map to TRBD2. Per the germline V gene, CDR1 is SGHDT and CDR2 is YYEEEE. Germline trimming cut 3 bases from V and 3 bases from J; bases unmatched to any gene: 7. The CDR3 has 16 amino acids. CDR3 sequence: CASSYPGLGYTGELFF. The CDR3 DNA is TGTGCCAGCAGCTACCCGGGACTAGGATACACCGGGGAGCTGTTTTTT.

The chain joins TRBV5-1 to TRBJ2-2, with D perhaps TRBD1 (6 bases). Trimming removed 4 bases at V and 4 bases at J, with 14 bases between. This CDR3 is 15 amino acids long. Germline V gene sequence: CDR1 SGHRS, CDR2 YFSETQ. CDR3 bases: TGCGCCAGCAGCAACCCGGGACAACCCACCGGGGAGCTGTTTTTT. Protein product: CASSNPGQPTGELFF.

The chain is built from TRBV7-3 and TRBJ1-1, with unresolved D. Germline loops: CDR1 SGHTA, CDR2 FQGTGA. This CDR3 contains 13 residues. The V end lost 3 bases, the J end lost 0 bases, and 5 bases lay between the germline ends. The CDR3 spells CASSLEMNTEAFF. The CDR3 region has the DNA TGTGCCAGCAGCTTGGAGATGAACACTGAAGCTTTCTTT.

The rearrangement joins TRBV4-1 to TRBJ2-2; D call uncertain. Germline CDR1 MGHRA, CDR2 YSYEKL. V was pared by 1 base and J by 11 bases, with 11 bases between. The CDR3 sequence is 13 residues long. This CDR3 reads CASSQGTAEELFF. CDR3 nucleotide sequence: TGCGCCAGCAGCCAAGGAACCGCAGAAGAGCTGTTTTTT.

The CDR3 coding sequence is TGTGCCAGTAGTCCAGGACTAGACTCCTACGAGCAGTACTTC. Translated: CASSPGLDSYEQYF. V usage is TRBV19 and J usage is TRBJ2-7; TRBD2 agrees at 7 bases. The CDR3 has 14 residues. With V trimmed by 5 bases and J by 0 bases, 4 bases remained unmatched. Germline CDR1 reads LNHDA; CDR2 reads SQIVND (reference sequence).

The rearrangement uses TRBV18 and TRBJ2-7; 7 nucleotides match TRBD2. Germline CDR1 reads KGHSH; CDR2 reads LQKENI. Trimming took 6 bases from V and 2 from J; bases not matched to a gene: 13. The CDR3 extends over 16 amino acids. CDR3 sequence (DNA): TGTGCCAGCTCTTTGTCAGACGGGGGGAGGACCTACGAGCAGTACTTC. The encoded protein is CASSLSDGGRTYEQYF.

The gene calls are TRBV7-6 and TRBJ2-7; 13 positions match TRBD2. This CDR3 is built from 15 residues. In germline, CDR1 is SGHVS, CDR2 FNYEAQ. With V trimmed by 5 bases and J by 3 bases, 4 bases remained unmatched. The CDR3 is CASSRGLAGDYEQYF. In nucleotides, the CDR3 is TGTGCCAGCAGCCGCGGACTAGCGGGGGACTACGAGCAGTACTTC.

This clone came up once. This rearrangement joins TRBV10-2 to TRBJ2-3, with D possibly TRBD2 on 6 matching bases. CDR1 and CDR2 (germline): WSHSY, SAAADI. The CDR3 length is 14 residues. V lost 6 bases and J lost 0, with 10 bases in between. CDR3 residues: CASRPDYSTDTQYF. The CDR3 bases are TGCGCCAGCAGGCCGGACTATAGCACAGATACGCAGTATTTT.

This clone was seen only once. This sequence joins TRBV2 and TRBJ1-5; possible D gene TRBD1, 6 bases. Germline-derived CDR1 and CDR2 are SNHLY and FYNNEI. The CDR3 runs 15 residues. Trimming left V 5 bases short and J 5 bases short, with 16 bases between. The CDR3, as DNA: TGTGCCAGCAGTCAAGAGGGGGGGCCCCATCAGCCCCAGCATTTT. Its protein is CASSQEGGPHQPQHF.

The rearrangement uses TRBV19 and TRBJ1-1; D call uncertain. Trimming pared 2 bases from V and 3 bases from J, leaving 7 bases between. Germline-derived CDR1 and CDR2 are LNHDA and SQIVND (reference sequence). The CDR3 covers 13 residues. The CDR3 region is CASSIIRDTEAFF. In DNA form, the CDR3 reads TGTGCCAGTAGTATAATCCGGGACACTGAAGCTTTCTTT.